Given below is one T cell receptor beta chain in context. What antigen it recognizes has not been identified. Base qualities were left out, and no much larger clone turns up one base away. The cysteine opens and the phenylalanine closes a CDR3 of 13 amino acids. Only the CDR3 region is kept as DNA, spanning 39 bases read in frame from base 1. V and J are truncated by 3 bases and 11 bases respectively, leaving an intervening sequence of 14 bases. Reading the germline V gene gives CDR1 SGHRS and CDR2 YFSETQ. Patients with autoimmune disease history or receiving systemic immunosuppression were excluded from the trial. Peripheral blood for TCR sequencing was collected from all dose cohorts at baseline, on cycle 4 day 1, and on cycle 7 day 1. Samples came from an open-label, multicenter, first-in-human phase I dose-escalation trial of ivuxolimab. The trial enrolled adults with locally advanced or metastatic head and neck squamous cell, hepatocellular, melanoma or renal cell carcinoma. Before TCR sequencing, CD4+ T cells and CD8+ T cells from peripheral blood were sorted into separate populations.

This sample is drawn from a study of OX40 agonist ivuxolimab in advanced cancers. Background on the whole study: Ivuxolimab was a fully human IgG2 agonistic monoclonal antibody targeting the costimulatory receptor OX40 (CD134). Intravenous ivuxolimab was administered to patients every 2 weeks at six dose levels: 0.01, 0.1, 0.3, 1.5, 3 and 10 mg/kg. The paper describes the monotherapy dose-escalation part (N of about 55 patients) of the phase I trial of ivuxolimab. A male proportion of around 80% and a mean age of 60 years, ranging from about 20 to 79, were recorded for the dose-escalation cohort. Partial responses occurred in three dose-escalation patients: two with cutaneous melanoma and one with hepatocellular carcinoma. Among the roughly 50 dose-escalation patients, about 20 had hepatocellular carcinoma, some 15 melanoma, 9 renal cell carcinoma and 9 head and neck cancer. Prior anti-PD-1, anti-PD-L1 or anti-CTLA-4 therapy was permitted, and checkpoint inhibitors had been received by roughly 40% of dose-escalation patients. The point of sequencing TCRbeta in the periphery was to test whether ivuxolimab changed TCR sequence diversity and drove clonal T-cell expansion. The paper as a whole reports these results and caveats: Clonal expansion of both CD4+ and CD8+ blood T cells was observed from baseline to week 6 at doses 0.1 to 3.0 mg/kg. After ivuxolimab, more expanded clones were found on average in CD8+ T cells than in CD4+ T cells. Low levels of normalized T-cell clonal expansion were also seen in some nonresponding patients. Antigen specificity was not determined for the clonally expanded peripheral T cells. In partial responders in the 0.1-3.0 mg/kg groups, normalized peripheral clonal expansion was found to be among the lowest, especially among CD8+ T cells.

Genomic DNA was isolated from the sorted cells so that the TCRbeta CDR3 region could be sequenced. TCRbeta CDR3 regions were sequenced using the immunoSEQ Assay. TCRdb obtained this table from immuneACCESS and retained in-frame rearrangements with V and J assigned. These tables miss some clones; where compared with another copy, unresolved V genes account for less than half of the shortfall, and the remainder is unexplained. Counted in this sample were tens of thousands of clones; approximately 90% of them appeared once. The ten largest clones represent 0.4% to 0.65% of the sample. Here the sequenced sample was CD4+ or CD8+ T cells sorted from blood, taken in a trial of the OX40 agonist ivuxolimab. The sequence links TRBV5-1 to TRBJ1-4; the D gene remains uncertain. This sequence was found in an adult with an advanced solid tumor such as melanoma, head and neck, liver or kidney cancer. The CDR3 reads CASSSRTGGKLFF. The bases are TGCGCCAGCAGCTCGAGGACCGGTGGGAAACTGTTTTTT.